This T cell receptor beta chain came from a study of blood T cell dynamics during melanoma immunotherapy. Assay: immunoSEQ multiplex PCR; the TCRdb copy retains only in-frame clones and omits some. The sample has about 7,600 clones, roughly 84% seen once; the top ten hold 5.2%. This clone was seen a few times. The ends were cut back, 5 bases at V and 1 base at J, with 9 bases in the middle. This CDR3 comprises 14 residues. The germline V gene encodes CDR1 SNHLY and CDR2 FYNNEI. Time point of the sample: week 3, after first cycle of checkpoint inhibitor. The source is a human donor with melanoma. The rearrangement links TRBV2 to TRBJ1-5; D is unresolved. The sample here was blood, taken from a patient treated with checkpoint blockade. This CDR3 reads CASSKARSNQPQHF. CDR3 bases: TGTGCCAGCAGTAAGGCAAGGAGCAATCAGCCCCAGCATTTT. The full variable domain, in which reference TRBV2 and TRBJ1-5 provide the parts outside the CDR3, is EPEVTQTPSHQVTQMGQEVILRCVPISNHLYFYWYRQILGQKVEFLVSFYNNEISEKSEIFDDQFSVERPDGSNFTLKIRSTKLEDSAMYFCASSKARSNQPQHFGDGTRLSIL.